Listed here is a single T cell receptor beta chain. The antigen it recognizes is unknown. Base qualities were left out, and no much larger clone turns up one base away. The sample comes from a study of blood T cells in healthy people across ages (dated by TCRdb to about 2015). As for the study more broadly: In model experiments, template switching captured roughly one uniquely barcoded TCR beta cDNA molecule for every two T cells. Age-related changes in TCR beta repertoire diversity were measured in the study by deep sequencing normalized with unique cDNA molecular identifiers. Donors were grouped into four age groups: young (average 16 years), middle-aged (around 39), aged (around 56) and long-lived (around 82). To avoid experimental bias, donors of different ages were randomly spread across the sequencing lanes. For two donors (one aged 18 to 30 and one aged 80 or older), the study analyzed two additional independent replicas of 1 million unique cDNA reads from the same blood draw. General study outcomes and caveats: Estimates of total diversity based on one million sequenced T cells were regarded as lower bounds and as underestimates. Conclusive comparison of naive and antigen-experienced compartments was prevented by the profiling of bulk unsorted PBMCs. Compared with the aged group, the long-lived group had more naive CD4+ T cells, fewer expanded clones and increased TCR diversity, a pattern suggesting age selection. Observed TCR beta diversity correlated strongly with the percentage of naive T cells measured by flow cytometry. As age increased, observed TCR beta diversity per million T cells dropped in a roughly linear way, and a significant reduction was already evident by age about 40. Because donor CMV infection status was unknown, age-related changes in expanded clonotypes were potentially confounded.

Library construction relied on 5' RACE. The run used an Illumina HiSeq 2500. The second PCR ran for roughly 6 to 11 cycles and used a J-beta primer mix along with a sample-barcoded 5' primer. A unique molecular identifier was introduced onto each TCR beta cDNA molecule by a template-switch 5' adaptor carrying 12 random nucleotides. Each sample yielded at least 2.5 million CDR3-containing paired-end reads. The Mint cDNA synthesis kit, primed by a TRBC-specific oligonucleotide, was used to synthesize first-strand cDNA from all RNA. After uracil-DNA glycosylase treatment, a first 18-cycle PCR used universal primers M1SS and BC2_uni_R on all cDNA. The source study handled its data this way. Each sample was normalized by randomly selecting 1 million high-quality reads, each carrying a distinct molecular identifier. Reads sharing molecular identifiers were discarded rather than binned into consensus sequences. MiTCR, with a Q25 quality threshold and the strictest error-elimination algorithm, was used for CDR3 identification, clonotype clustering and error correction. A nonparametric unseen species model with Euler transformation was used to estimate lower-bound total TCR beta diversity. TCRdb itself trimmed the public reads at Q25 with fastp, ran MiXCR and retained productive beta chains. Here each entry gathers all rows of one CDR3 protein and keeps the most common genes and DNA. For this entry, the V and J calls and clone size follow TCRdb and not the study's own pipeline. The sample table holds fewer than 1 million distinct CDR3 sequences, of which roughly 44% were seen once. The top ten hold roughly 19% of the sample.

The germline V gene (reference sequence) provides CDR1 SGHAT and CDR2 FQDESV. V and J lose 1 base and 7 bases, and a span of 11 bases separates them. The CDR3 numbers 14 residues from cysteine through phenylalanine. The entry retains the CDR3 DNA only, 42 bases that are in frame from base 1. Donors were around 37 systemically healthy Caucasian individuals from Russia aged roughly 6 to 90 years. Approximately 10 milliliters of peripheral blood were collected from each donor into EDTA-treated Vacutainer tubes. Ficoll-Paque density-gradient centrifugation was used to isolate PBMCs, with at least 6 million obtained per sample. Total RNA was extracted from PBMCs with Trizol reagent, with at least 6 micrograms obtained per sample. Naive CD45RAhigh/CD27high T cell percentages were measured by flow cytometry on a PBMC aliquot from every donor.

Sequenced: blood. The sequence was obtained from a man aged 60-69 years in good health. The chain is made from TRBV11-1 and TRBJ2-1, with TRBD2 perhaps the D gene, on 6 matching bases. The nucleotide sequence reads as follows: TGTGCCAGCAGCTTAGAGCGGGTGGGGAATGAGCAGTTCTTC. This sequence encodes CASSLERVGNEQFF.